The next 20 T cell receptor beta chains were all read from a single sample in a study of Ad26.COV2.S vaccination and SARS-CoV-2 variants. TCRdb's copy holds only in-frame clones and misses some; the assay was immunoSEQ multiplex PCR. The data contain hundreds of thousands of clones, around four fifths of them singletons. Treatment specified: approximately 18 received Ad26.COV2.S at low or high dose, single or two shots; a few received placebo; per-sample allocation not given. Sampling took place 63 days after the first vaccine or placebo injection. This specimen was peripheral blood, taken in a trial of Ad26.COV2.S vaccine versus placebo. The receptor set was obtained from a person between 18 and 65 years old who received the Ad26.COV2.S COVID-19 vaccine or a placebo.

V usage is TRBV12-3 or TRBV12-4 and J usage is TRBJ2-3; possible D gene TRBD1, 6 bases. The CDR3 has 12 amino acids. V lost 1 base and J lost 8, with 7 bases in between. The CDR3 DNA follows: TGTGCCAGCAGTTTAGTAGGGGGTACGCAGTATTTT. Residues: CASSLVGGTQYF.

The chain is built from TRBV30 and TRBJ1-2; D unclear. CDR1 and CDR2 (germline): GTSNPN, SVGIG (reference sequence). V lost 7 bases, J lost 1 base, and 7 bases lay in between. The CDR3 spans 11 residues. CDR3 nucleotides: TGTGCCTTCGGTCGTAACTATGGCTACACCTTC. Translating it yields CAFGRNYGYTF.

This chain connects TRBV29-1 to TRBJ2-2; maybe TRBD1 (6 bases). Germline V lookup: CDR1 SQVTM, CDR2 ANQGSEA. The V end was cut by 1 base, the J end by 2 bases, with 11 bases between. The CDR3 runs to 15 residues. CDR3 region: CSVEGWDTNTGELFF. The CDR3 DNA reads TGCAGCGTTGAAGGGTGGGACACAAACACCGGGGAGCTGTTTTTT.

The chain has TRBV7-8 and TRBJ1-2, with D possibly being TRBD1 (6 bases). CDR1 SGHVS and CDR2 FQNEAQ come from the germline V gene. The V gene lost 5 bases and the J gene lost 2 bases, with 27 bases spanning the gap. The CDR3 is made up of 19 amino acids. The CDR3 bases are TGTGCCAGCAGCGTCCAAGTGGGGGCCCTGGGCTTTGGAAACTATGGCTACACCTTC. Encoded protein: CASSVQVGALGFGNYGYTF.

The chain carries TRBV12-3 or TRBV12-4 and TRBJ2-1, with D uncertain. V lost 2 bases to trimming and J lost 10 bases, with 12 bases between them. This CDR3 is built from 13 residues. CDR3 protein: CASSLRRYREQFF. For the CDR3, the DNA is TGTGCCAGCAGTTTACGGAGATATCGGGAGCAGTTCTTC.

The chain has TRBV9 and TRBJ1-6; no clear D gene. CDR1 and CDR2 (germline): SGDLS, YYNGEE. V was cut by 3 bases and J by 7 bases, with 14 bases left in between. The CDR3 has 15 residues. The CDR3 here is CASSDAGRVNSPLHF. CDR3 in DNA: TGTGCCAGCAGCGACGCCGGTAGGGTAAATTCACCCCTCCACTTT.

This clone turned up a few times. CDR3 coding DNA: TGTGCCAGACAGGGGGCTCAAAATGAGCAGTTCTTC. It codes for CARQGAQNEQFF. V is TRBV6-5 and J is TRBJ2-1; 9 bases align to TRBD1. The CDR3 consists of 12 residues. V gave up 9 bases and J gave up 7 bases; unmatched junction bases: 4. Per the germline V gene, CDR1 is MNHEY and CDR2 is SVGAGI.

CDR3 bases: TGTGCTAGTGGTTCGAATGAGGGACAGGGAGACCCTTACGAGCAGTACTTC. Its protein is CASGSNEGQGDPYEQYF. The chain has TRBV12-5 and TRBJ2-7; 9 nucleotides match TRBD1. The germline V gene encodes CDR1 LGHNT and CDR2 FRNRAP. The CDR3 runs 17 residues. V lost 4 bases and J lost 4; bases outside the gene matches: 14.

The chain carries TRBV5-1 and TRBJ1-1; 9 positions match TRBD1. The CDR3 has 14 residues. After removal of 4 bases from V and 5 bases from J, the junction contained 6 bases not matched to a gene. Germline CDR1 reads SGHRS; CDR2 reads YFSETQ. CDR3 loop: CASSPDGTGTEAFF. Here the CDR3 DNA reads TGCGCCAGCAGCCCAGACGGGACAGGGACTGAAGCTTTCTTT.

The chain links TRBV7-2 to TRBJ1-1, with no clear D. CDR3 length: 14 residues. In germline, CDR1 is SGHTA, CDR2 FQGNSA. Trimming removed 1 base from V and 4 bases from J, with 10 bases in between. The CDR3 is CASSLGPQTTEAFF. The CDR3 DNA is TGTGCCAGCAGCTTAGGTCCGCAGACCACTGAAGCTTTCTTT.

The rearrangement links TRBV9 to TRBJ2-1, with TRBD2 matching over 10 bases. The length of the CDR3 is 16 residues. Germline V gives CDR1 SGDLS, CDR2 YYNGEE. Trimming cost V 6 bases and J 9 bases; bases outside gene matches: 15. As DNA, the CDR3 is TGTGCCAGCACGAACGGACTAGCGGTCATTCAAGGTGAGCAGTTCTTC. It is translated as CASTNGLAVIQGEQFF.

The genes are TRBV4-1 and TRBJ2-3; no reliable D call. Germline CDR1 MGHRA, CDR2 YSYEKL. V was clipped by 0 bases and J by 2 bases, with 15 bases between them. The CDR3 is made up of 17 amino acids. The CDR3 protein is CASSQDTLERHTDTQYF. The DNA of the CDR3 is TGCGCCAGCAGCCAAGATACGCTAGAAAGGCACACAGATACGCAGTATTTT.

This clone has a handful of counts. The chain combines TRBV7-2 with TRBJ1-5; possibly TRBD1 for D (6 bases). The CDR3 has 16 residues. With 5 bases removed from V and 4 bases from J, the gap between germline ends came to 18 bases. CDR1 is SGHTA, CDR2 FQGNSA, per germline. This chain's CDR3 is CASSPGLGQGNQPQHF. The CDR3 DNA reads as TGTGCCAGCAGCCCCGGATTGGGGCAGGGGAATCAGCCCCAGCATTTT.

The chain is built from TRBV19 and TRBJ1-6, with D perhaps matching TRBD1 (6 bases). CDR3 size: 14 residues. Trimming shortened V by 3 bases and J by 10 bases, and 13 bases separated the two germline ends. CDR1 and CDR2 from the germline V gene are LNHDA and SQIVND (reference sequence). The CDR3 loop reads CASSIAQGGSPLHF. The CDR3 bases are TGTGCCAGTAGTATCGCACAGGGAGGATCACCCCTCCACTTT. Filled out from reference TRBV19 and TRBJ1-6, the complete variable domain reads DGGITQSPKYLFRKEGQNVTLSCEQNLNHDAMYWYRQDPGQGLRLIYYSQIVNDFQKGDIAEGYSVSREKKESFPLTVTSAQKNPTAFYLCASSIAQGGSPLHFGNGTRLTVT.

The V call is TRBV14, the J call TRBJ2-1; D gene uncertain. The CDR3 has 13 amino acids. Germline values: CDR1 SGHDN, CDR2 FVKESK. V was shortened by 4 bases and J by 6 bases, with 10 bases between the two germline ends. The CDR3 region is CASSLRLRNEQFF. CDR3 bases: TGTGCCAGCAGCCTGAGGCTACGCAATGAGCAGTTCTTC.

The chain recombines TRBV15 with TRBJ2-7; 7 bases align to TRBD1. This CDR3 has 14 amino acids. Trimming at V came to 5 bases and at J to 5 bases, leaving 9 bases not matched to a gene. The germline V gene encodes CDR1 LNHNV and CDR2 YYDKDF (reference sequence). CDR3 amino acids: CATSVQTGLDEQYF. In nucleotides, the CDR3 is TGTGCCACCAGCGTCCAGACAGGGTTGGACGAGCAGTACTTC. Full variable domain (remainder filled in from reference TRBV15 and TRBJ2-7): DAMVIQNPRYQVTQFGKPVTLSCSQTLNHNVMYWYQQKSSQAPKLLFHYYDKDFNNEADTPDNFQSRRPNTSFCFLDIRSPGLGDTAMYLCATSVQTGLDEQYFGPGTRLTVT.

J is TRBJ1-1 and V is TRBV2; D possibly corresponds to TRBD1 (6 bases). V lost 3 bases, J lost 5 bases, and 10 bases lay in between. The CDR3 runs to 13 residues. Per germline, CDR1 SNHLY and CDR2 FYNNEI. The DNA of the CDR3 is TGTGCCAGCAGTGAGGGGGCCTGGACTGAAGCTTTCTTT. It codes for CASSEGAWTEAFF. Supplemented by reference TRBV2 and TRBJ1-1, the full variable domain reads EPEVTQTPSHQVTQMGQEVILRCVPISNHLYFYWYRQILGQKVEFLVSFYNNEISEKSEIFDDQFSVERPDGSNFTLKIRSTKLEDSAMYFCASSEGAWTEAFFGQGTRLTVV.

The chain has TRBV6-5 and TRBJ1-3; the D is unclear. Germline CDR1 reads MNHEY; CDR2 reads SVGAGI. The CDR3 is 14 amino acids. The ends were cut back, 0 bases at V and 5 bases at J, with 8 bases in the middle. In nucleotides, the CDR3 is TGTGCCAGCAGTTACTCAGGGAATAGAAACACCATATATTTT. Translating it yields CASSYSGNRNTIYF.

The chain recombines TRBV12-3 or TRBV12-4 with TRBJ2-1; no clear D gene. This CDR3 spans 11 amino acids. The germline V and J ends were trimmed by 4 bases and 10 bases, with 8 bases remaining between them. This chain's CDR3 is CASSWAREQFF. The CDR3 nucleotides are TGTGCCAGCAGTTGGGCCAGAGAGCAGTTCTTC.

This chain links TRBV7-2 with TRBJ2-3; 8 nucleotides match TRBD2. The V gene's germline CDR1 is SGHTA and CDR2 FQGNSA. Unmatched junction bases numbered 5, after V lost 4 bases and J lost 5 bases. This CDR3 has 14 residues. DNA of the CDR3: TGTGCCAGCAGCTCGGGACTAGTGGTAGATACGCAGTATTTT. Translation: CASSSGLVVDTQYF.